Listed below are T cell receptor beta chains from one sample, sequenced in a study of T cell responses to AZD1222 COVID-19 vaccine. Profiling relied on immunoSEQ multiplex PCR, and the TCRdb table lists in-frame clones only, not all of them. The sample consists of roughly 60,000 clones, about 83% of them appearing once. Sample: peripheral blood, taken 28 days after the second AZD1222 dose. These receptor sequences come from an adult who received the AZD1222 COVID-19 vaccine. Each CDR3 is given with its conserved first and last residue. A D gene is named only where the DNA matches it firmly. Size is omitted from some rows. Given values are once, few, many or a class for expanded clones.

v_gene	abundance	j_gene	d_gene	CDR3nt	CDR3aa
TRBV7-9	-	TRBJ1-1	TRBD1	TGTGCCCCGGGACAGGAGGGGACTGAAGCTTTCTTT	CAPGQEGTEAFF
TRBV5-8	-	TRBJ1-5	-	TGTGCCAGCAGCTCCTGGGGGGACAATCAGCCCCAGCATTTT	CASSSWGDNQPQHF
TRBV6-5	-	TRBJ2-7	-	TGTGCCAGCAGTTACGGGATTACCTACGAGCAGTACTTC	CASSYGITYEQYF
TRBV27	-	TRBJ2-7	-	TGTGCCAGCAGTTTTAACACGGCCTACGAGCAGTACTTC	CASSFNTAYEQYF
TRBV27	once	TRBJ2-6	-	TGTGCCAGCAGATATTCCGGGGCCAACGTCCTGACTTTC	CASRYSGANVLTF
TRBV3-1/TRBV3-2	-	TRBJ1-6	TRBD1	TGTGCCAGCAGCCAACGACAGGCAGGGGGCGTGAGACGTAATTCACCCCTCCACTTT	CASSQRQAGGVRRNSPLHF
TRBV7-9	-	TRBJ1-1	-	TGTGCCAGCAGCTTCAATGGGGACACTGAAGCTTTCTTT	CASSFNGDTEAFF
TRBV28	few	TRBJ2-4	-	TGTGCCAGCAGTTTTGTGGGGAATCGTCGCAACATTCAGTACTTC	CASSFVGNRRNIQYF
TRBV9	-	TRBJ1-3	TRBD1	TGTGCCAGCAGCGTGGGGACAGGGGGCAACTCTGGAAACACCATATATTTT	CASSVGTGGNSGNTIYF
TRBV5-1	-	TRBJ2-7	-	TGCGCCAGCAGCTTGGCGATGGACCCGGAGGTGGAACAGTACTTC	CASSLAMDPEVEQYF
TRBV28	-	TRBJ2-3	-	TGTGCCAGCAGTTGGGGTCGGTACACAGATACGCAGTATTTT	CASSWGRYTDTQYF
TRBV5-1	-	TRBJ2-7	-	TGCGCCAGCAGCTTGGGTTCCCCTGGACGGGCCTACGAGCAGTACTTC	CASSLGSPGRAYEQYF